The 31 T cell receptor beta chains given below trace back to one sample, sequenced in a study of T cell responses to AZD1222 COVID-19 vaccine. The method was immunoSEQ multiplex PCR; TCRdb's version includes in-frame clones alone and lacks a portion of them. The sample lists about 140,000 clones; about nine tenths were seen once. The sequenced sample was peripheral blood, obtained on day 0 of AZD1222 vaccination. These receptors were obtained from an adult in good health.

The chain carries TRBV27 and TRBJ2-1, with unresolved D. Trimming shortened V by 2 bases and J by 9 bases, and 17 bases separated the two germline ends. The V gene's germline CDR1 is MNHEY and CDR2 SMNVEV (reference sequence). The length of the CDR3 is 15 residues. CDR3 bases: TGTGCCAGCAGTTTACTGTCGCGGAAACTGACTGAGCAGTTCTTC. This codes for CASSLLSRKLTEQFF.

The CDR3 spells CASSEGGENTEAFF. CDR3 in DNA: TGTGCCAGCAGTGAAGGCGGGGAGAACACTGAAGCTTTCTTT. The chain has TRBV6-4 and TRBJ1-1, with D unclear. CDR3 length: 14 residues. Trimming removed 3 bases at V and 1 base at J, with 9 bases between. Germline V gene lookup returns CDR1 MRHNA and CDR2 SNTAGT.

The gene calls are TRBV15 and TRBJ2-2; a possible D gene is TRBD1 (6 bases). The CDR3 contains 14 residues. Trimming stripped 5 bases from V and 4 bases from J, with 11 bases between. Germline V gene lookup returns CDR1 LNHNV and CDR2 YYDKDF (reference sequence). The CDR3 sequence: CATSENRVTGELFF. CDR3 DNA sequence: TGTGCCACCAGCGAAAACAGGGTCACCGGGGAGCTGTTTTTT.

V and J are TRBV11-2 and TRBJ1-1, with D perhaps matching TRBD1 (5 bases). Trimming cost V 8 bases and J 1 base, with 14 bases left between them. Germline values: CDR1 SGHAT, CDR2 FQNNGV. The CDR3 spans 14 residues. The CDR3 DNA sequence: TGTGCCAGCTCTGAGGGACGGACGAACACTGAAGCTTTCTTT. As protein: CASSEGRTNTEAFF.

The chain links TRBV20-1 to TRBJ2-1; D gene unclear. CDR1 is DFQATT and CDR2 is SNEGSKA in the germline V gene (reference sequence). The CDR3 runs 10 residues. V dropped 2 bases and J dropped 6 bases, with 2 bases sitting between them. CDR3 in amino acids: CSARPNEQFF. The CDR3 region has the DNA TGCAGTGCTAGACCCAATGAGCAGTTCTTC.

The sample holds a few counts of this clone. The CDR3 DNA sequence: TGTGCCATCAGTACAGGGGGCGGGAAAACTGAAGCTTTCTTT. This translates into CAISTGGGKTEAFF. The chain is built from TRBV10-3 and TRBJ1-1, with TRBD1 matching over 9 bases. V trimming: 5 bases; J trimming: 5 bases; junction bases outside the gene matches: 6. This CDR3 is built from 14 residues. The germline gives CDR1 ENHRY, CDR2 SYGVKD.

V usage is TRBV19 and J usage is TRBJ1-5, with 7 bases fitting TRBD1. CDR3 length equals 15 residues. Germline CDR1 reads LNHDA; CDR2 reads SQIVND (reference sequence). Losses at the gene ends were 4 bases for V and 4 bases for J; bases not matched to a gene: 7. In DNA, the CDR3 is TGTGCCAGTAGTACCGATGGGACAGATAATCAGCCCCAGCATTTT. This codes for CASSTDGTDNQPQHF.

The chain has TRBV2 and TRBJ1-5; 7 bases align to TRBD1. Germline CDR1 SNHLY, CDR2 FYNNEI. J was trimmed by 3 bases and V by 7 bases; bases with no gene match: 9. There are 15 residues in the CDR3. CDR3 nucleotide sequence: TGTGCCAGCAATGGAAGGGGGCGCGACAATCAGCCCCAGCATTTT. Translation gives CASNGRGRDNQPQHF.

This chain connects TRBV30 to TRBJ1-3; D ambiguous. Germline assignment: CDR1 GTSNPN and CDR2 SVGIG (reference sequence). The CDR3 has 13 amino acids. The ends were cut back, 2 bases at V and 6 bases at J, with 11 bases in the middle. The CDR3 nucleotides read TGTGCCTGGAGTTTGGTTTTGGAAAACACCATATATTTT. It translates to CAWSLVLENTIYF.

This clone appeared once. The rearrangement uses TRBV30 and TRBJ2-1, with a possible D match to TRBD2 (6 bases). The V gene lost 3 bases and the J gene lost 4 bases, with 13 bases spanning the gap. Germline V gene data show CDR1 as GTSNPN and CDR2 as SVGIG (reference sequence). The CDR3 runs to 14 residues. CDR3 loop: CAWSLTGTYNEQFF. Written as DNA, the CDR3 is TGTGCCTGGAGCCTAACCGGGACTTACAATGAGCAGTTCTTC.

This clone was seen only once. The chain combines TRBV5-1 with TRBJ2-1, with TRBD2 as a possible D gene (5 bases). The V and J ends lost 4 bases and 12 bases respectively, with 17 bases between them. The CDR3 runs 13 residues. The germline V gene has CDR1 SGHRS and CDR2 YFSETQ. CDR3 protein: CASSPGHLARQFF. CDR3 DNA sequence: TGCGCCAGCAGCCCAGGCCACCTAGCTAGGCAGTTCTTC.

The CDR3 DNA reads as TGTGCCAGCTCACCAAGCGGATATAGCAATCAGCCCCAGCATTTT. Translating it yields CASSPSGYSNQPQHF. The V and J genes are TRBV18 and TRBJ1-5; D uncertain. The CDR3 contains 15 residues. Trimming took off 2 bases at V and 0 bases at J, with 8 bases between the two ends. Looked up from germline, CDR1 is KGHSH and CDR2 is LQKENI.

This chain uses TRBV9 with TRBJ2-7; weak D call: TRBD2 (6 bases). CDR3 length: 15 amino acids. The V and J ends lost 0 bases and 3 bases respectively, with 13 bases between them. Germline V gene data show CDR1 as SGDLS and CDR2 as YYNGEE. CDR3 coding DNA: TGTGCCAGCAGCGTAGATGGGGGGACCCTCTACGAGCAGTACTTC. Protein product: CASSVDGGTLYEQYF.

The CDR3, as DNA: TGTGCCAGCAGTTCGGGACTAGCGGGAGGGCTCGGGCCCTACGAGCAGTACTTC. This encodes CASSSGLAGGLGPYEQYF. The chain carries TRBV27 and TRBJ2-7, with 16 bases matching TRBD2. The CDR3 is 18 amino acids. Germline CDR1 is MNHEY and CDR2 is SMNVEV (reference sequence). V shed 4 bases, J shed 2 bases, and the junction held 8 bases outside the gene matches.

V is TRBV5-4 and J is TRBJ1-6; 7 bases are a match to TRBD1. This CDR3 is 12 amino acids long. With 1 base clipped from V and 13 bases from J, the junction kept 2 bases outside the gene matches. CDR1 and CDR2 from the germline V gene are SGHNT and YYREEE (reference sequence). This CDR3 reads CASSLMTGPLHF. The CDR3 DNA follows: TGTGCCAGCAGCTTGATGACAGGGCCCCTCCACTTT.

This clone was recorded only once. The chain carries TRBV5-5 and TRBJ2-5; unclear D gene. The CDR3 loop spans 16 amino acids. Germline values: CDR1 SGHKS, CDR2 YYEKEE (reference sequence). Trimming removed 0 bases from V and 2 bases from J, with 14 bases in between. The CDR3 bases are TGTGCCAGCAGCTTGGAGGCGCGACACCGTCAAGAGACCCAGTACTTC. It encodes CASSLEARHRQETQYF.

The chain recombines TRBV5-3 with TRBJ1-1; no reliable D call. TRBV5-3 falls under the ORF class, with uncertain function. The CDR3 is 11 residues long. V was cut by 5 bases and J by 1 base, with 3 bases left in between. The CDR3 nucleotides are TGTGCCAGAAGTCAGAACACTGAAGCTTTCTTT. It yields the protein CARSQNTEAFF.

The chain is built from TRBV5-1 and TRBJ1-2; 12 positions agree with TRBD1. The germline CDR1 and CDR2 sequences are SGHRS and YFSETQ. J lost 7 bases, V lost 0 bases, and 7 bases had no gene match. CDR3 length: 16 amino acids. The CDR3 loop reads CASSLGSGTGGGGYTF. The CDR3 DNA is TGCGCCAGCAGCTTGGGCTCCGGGACAGGGGGCGGTGGCTACACCTTC.

This rearrangement joins TRBV9 to TRBJ1-1; 7 bases match TRBD1. Trimming took 4 bases from V and 0 from J; bases not matched to a gene: 6. The CDR3 is 15 amino acids. The germline V gene encodes CDR1 SGDLS and CDR2 YYNGEE. The CDR3 protein is CASSPPDRMNTEAFF. In nucleotides, the CDR3 is TGTGCCAGCAGCCCGCCGGACAGGATGAACACTGAAGCTTTCTTT.

V usage is TRBV4-2 and J usage is TRBJ1-4, with a tentative D call TRBD1 (5 bases). The CDR3 extends over 14 amino acids. The V gene's germline CDR1 is LGHNA and CDR2 YNFKEQ. The V and J ends lost 3 bases and 5 bases respectively, with 10 bases between them. CDR3 bases: TGTGCCAGCAGCCATGGGACGGGAAATGAAAAACTGTTTTTT. It is translated as CASSHGTGNEKLFF.

V usage is TRBV12-3 or TRBV12-4 and J usage is TRBJ1-2, with D tentatively TRBD1 (5 bases). This CDR3 spans 11 amino acids. The V and J ends lost 6 bases and 6 bases respectively, with 8 bases between them. In DNA, the CDR3 is TGTGCCAGCAGACGCAGGGATGGCTACACCTTC. This sequence encodes CASRRRDGYTF.

V usage is TRBV30 and J usage is TRBJ1-2; D unclear. V was pared by 1 base and J by 4 bases, with 13 bases between. The CDR3 consists of 14 residues. CDR1 GTSNPN and CDR2 SVGIG come from the germline V gene (reference sequence). The CDR3 DNA sequence: TGTGCCTGGAGTGGCCCGGGGAGGGTCTATGGCTACACCTTC. This sequence encodes CAWSGPGRVYGYTF.

This rearrangement joins TRBV30 to TRBJ2-1, with 7 bases fitting TRBD1. V shed 4 bases and J 7 bases; nucleotides not matched to a gene: 4. The germline V gene encodes CDR1 GTSNPN and CDR2 SVGIG (reference sequence). CDR3 length: 12 amino acids. This chain's CDR3 is CAWTTGRNEQFF. In nucleotides, the CDR3 is TGTGCCTGGACGACAGGGCGAAATGAGCAGTTCTTC.

This clone showed up just once. This rearrangement joins TRBV28 to TRBJ2-4; TRBD1 or TRBD2 may be the D gene (5 bases each). Germline CDR1 MDHEN, CDR2 SYDVKM. The CDR3 sequence is 12 residues long. V dropped 7 bases and J dropped 8 bases, with 12 bases sitting between them. CDR3 amino acids: CASNGALDIQYF. CDR3 nucleotides: TGTGCCAGCAACGGGGCATTGGACATTCAGTACTTC. The entire variable domain, with the rest obtained from reference TRBV28 and TRBJ2-4, is as follows: DVKVTQSSRYLVKRTGEKVFLECVQDMDHENMFWYRQDPGLGLRLIYFSYDVKMKEKGDIPEGYSVSREKKERFSLILESASTNQTSMYLCASNGALDIQYFGAGTRLSVL.

The chain has TRBV6-4 and TRBJ2-1, with 9 nucleotides matching TRBD2. The CDR3 spans 15 residues. Germline trimming cut 0 bases from V and 6 bases from J; bases unmatched to any gene: 3. Germline V gene data show CDR1 as MRHNA and CDR2 as SNTAGT. The CDR3 spells CASSDSSGSSNEQFF. In DNA form, the CDR3 reads TGTGCCAGCAGTGACTCTAGCGGGAGTTCCAATGAGCAGTTCTTC.

This chain links TRBV3-1 (or the pseudogene TRBV3-2) with TRBJ1-1; TRBD1 agrees at 7 bases. Germline CDR1 LGHDT, CDR2 YNNKEL (reference sequence). The CDR3 loop spans 15 amino acids. J lost 1 base, V lost 4 bases, and 6 bases had no gene match. The CDR3 protein is CASSPRDSPNTEAFF. The CDR3 region has the DNA TGTGCCAGCAGCCCACGGGACAGCCCGAACACTGAAGCTTTCTTT.

The chain has TRBV6-1 and TRBJ1-2; D is perhaps TRBD1 (5 bases). Germline CDR1 MNHNS, CDR2 SASEGT. The CDR3 spans 14 residues. V lost 2 bases and J lost 4, with 11 bases in between. CDR3 nucleotides: TGTGCCAGCAGTGAATACCCAGGGCGCTATGGCTACACCTTC. Its translation: CASSEYPGRYGYTF.

The table lists this clone with many counts. V is TRBV4-2 and J is TRBJ1-1; the D gene is possibly TRBD1 (6 bases). The CDR3 loop spans 15 amino acids. Trimming took 3 bases from V and 1 from J, leaving 12 bases between them. CDR1 LGHNA and CDR2 YNFKEQ come from the germline V gene. The CDR3 DNA reads TGTGCCAGCAGCCAGGACGGGACACCGAACACTGAAGCTTTCTTT. Translating gives CASSQDGTPNTEAFF.

This clone was recorded once. The CDR3 loop reads CASSPWGQEVGNTEAFF. Written as DNA, the CDR3 is TGTGCCAGCTCACCATGGGGACAGGAAGTTGGAAACACTGAAGCTTTCTTT. V gene TRBV18 combines with J gene TRBJ1-1; 8 nucleotides align to TRBD1. V gave up 2 bases and J gave up 2 bases; unmatched junction bases: 10. The CDR3 has 17 amino acids. Looked up from germline, CDR1 is KGHSH and CDR2 is LQKENI.

V usage is TRBV5-6 and J usage is TRBJ2-3, with 7 bases fitting TRBD2. In germline, CDR1 is SGHDT, CDR2 YYEEEE. The CDR3 runs to 16 residues. After removal of 1 base from V and 2 bases from J, the junction contained 7 bases not matched to a gene. CDR3 loop: CASSLYGGGNTDTQYF. CDR3 DNA sequence: TGTGCCAGCAGCTTGTACGGGGGAGGGAACACAGATACGCAGTATTTT.

The chain has TRBV15 and TRBJ2-1; the D gene could be TRBD1 or TRBD2 (5 bases each). Germline V gene sequence: CDR1 LNHNV, CDR2 YYDKDF (reference sequence). V lost 0 bases and J 7 bases, leaving 19 bases between the germline ends. The CDR3 extends over 17 amino acids. The CDR3 DNA reads TGTGCCACCAGCAGAGATCTTAGAGAGAGGGGTAAGAATGAGCAGTTCTTC. Amino acid sequence: CATSRDLRERGKNEQFF.